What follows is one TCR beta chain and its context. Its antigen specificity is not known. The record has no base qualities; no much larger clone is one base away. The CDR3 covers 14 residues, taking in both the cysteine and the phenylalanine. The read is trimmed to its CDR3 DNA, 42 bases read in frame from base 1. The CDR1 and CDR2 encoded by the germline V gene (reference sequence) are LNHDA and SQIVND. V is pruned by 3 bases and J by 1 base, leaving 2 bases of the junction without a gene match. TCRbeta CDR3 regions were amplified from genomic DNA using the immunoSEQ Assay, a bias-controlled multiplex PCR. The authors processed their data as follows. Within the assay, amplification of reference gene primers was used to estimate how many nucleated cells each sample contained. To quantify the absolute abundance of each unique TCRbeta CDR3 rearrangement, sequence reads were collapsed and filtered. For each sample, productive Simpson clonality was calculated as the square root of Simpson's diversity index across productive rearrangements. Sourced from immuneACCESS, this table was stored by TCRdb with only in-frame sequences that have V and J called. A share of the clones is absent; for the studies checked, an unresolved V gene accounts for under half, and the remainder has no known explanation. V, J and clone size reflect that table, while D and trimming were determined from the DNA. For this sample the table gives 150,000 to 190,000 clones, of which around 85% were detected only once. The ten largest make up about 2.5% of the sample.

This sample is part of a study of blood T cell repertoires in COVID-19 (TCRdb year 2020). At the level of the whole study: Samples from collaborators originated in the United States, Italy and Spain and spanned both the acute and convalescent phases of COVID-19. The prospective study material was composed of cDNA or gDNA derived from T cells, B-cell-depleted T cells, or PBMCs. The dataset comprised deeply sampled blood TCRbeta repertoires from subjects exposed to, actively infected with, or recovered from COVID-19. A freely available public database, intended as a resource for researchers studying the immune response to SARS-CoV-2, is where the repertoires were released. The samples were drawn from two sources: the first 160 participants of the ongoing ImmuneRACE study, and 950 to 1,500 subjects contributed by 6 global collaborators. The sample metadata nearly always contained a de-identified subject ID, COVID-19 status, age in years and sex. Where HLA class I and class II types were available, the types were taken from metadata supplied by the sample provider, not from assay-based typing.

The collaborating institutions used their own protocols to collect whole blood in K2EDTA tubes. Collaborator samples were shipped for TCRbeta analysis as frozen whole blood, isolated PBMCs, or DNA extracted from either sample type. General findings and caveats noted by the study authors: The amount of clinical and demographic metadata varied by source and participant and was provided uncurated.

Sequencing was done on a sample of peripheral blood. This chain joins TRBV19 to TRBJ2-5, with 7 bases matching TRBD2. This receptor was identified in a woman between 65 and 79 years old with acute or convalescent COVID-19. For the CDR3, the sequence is CASSIASGQETQYF. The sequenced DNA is TGTGCCAGTAGTATTGCTAGCGGCCAAGAGACCCAGTACTTC.